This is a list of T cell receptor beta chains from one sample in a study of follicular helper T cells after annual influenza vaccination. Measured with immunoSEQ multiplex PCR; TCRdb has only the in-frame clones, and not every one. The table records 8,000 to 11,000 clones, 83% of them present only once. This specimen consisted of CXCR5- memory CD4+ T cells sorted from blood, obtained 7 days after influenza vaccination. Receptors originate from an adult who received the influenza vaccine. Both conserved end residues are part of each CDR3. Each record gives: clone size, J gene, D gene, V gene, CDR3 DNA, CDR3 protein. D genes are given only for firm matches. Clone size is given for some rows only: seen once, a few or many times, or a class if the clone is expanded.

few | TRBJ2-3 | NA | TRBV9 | TGTGCCAGCAGCGTCCGATCCACCGGGGGCACAGATACGCAGTATTTT | CASSVRSTGGTDTQYF
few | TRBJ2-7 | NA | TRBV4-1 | TGCGCCAGCAGCCGTGCTGGGGGTAGGTCCTACGAGCAGTACTTC | CASSRAGGRSYEQYF
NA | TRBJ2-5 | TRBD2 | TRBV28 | TGTGCCAGCAGTCCTCTAGCGGGGGGACGACAAGAGACCCAGTACTTC | CASSPLAGGRQETQYF
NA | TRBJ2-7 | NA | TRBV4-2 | TGTGCCAGCAGCCAAGAGTTTGTAGAGACAGGCTCCTACGAGCAGTACTTC | CASSQEFVETGSYEQYF
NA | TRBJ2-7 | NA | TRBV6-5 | TGTGCCAGCAGTTTCAACGGGGGTTACGAGCAGTACTTC | CASSFNGGYEQYF
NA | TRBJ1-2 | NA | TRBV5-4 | TGTGCCAGCAGCTTGGCCCGGGGAGAGGGTGGCTACACCTTC | CASSLARGEGGYTF
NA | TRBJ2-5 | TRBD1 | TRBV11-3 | TGTGCCAGCAGCTCCGGGACAGGGGGCTATGAGACCCAGTACTTC | CASSSGTGGYETQYF
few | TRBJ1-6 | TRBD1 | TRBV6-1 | TGTGCCAGCAGTGAAGCGGGGACAGCCGAATGGTCACCCCTCCACTTT | CASSEAGTAEWSPLHF
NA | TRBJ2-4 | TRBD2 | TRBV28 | TGTGCCAACAGTTTTGGACTAGCGGGGGGGCGTGCCAAAAACATTCAGTACTTC | CANSFGLAGGRAKNIQYF
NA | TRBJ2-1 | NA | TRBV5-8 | TGTGCCAGCAGCTTCGAGGGCAATGAGCAGTTCTTC | CASSFEGNEQFF
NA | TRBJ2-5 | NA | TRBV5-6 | TGTGCCAGCAGCCCGCGAGGGGGGGGCGGGGAGACCCAGTACTTC | CASSPRGGGGETQYF
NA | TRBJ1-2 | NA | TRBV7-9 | TGTGCCAGCAGCTTAAGGACCAACTATGGCTACACCTTC | CASSLRTNYGYTF
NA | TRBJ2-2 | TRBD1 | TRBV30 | TGTGCCTGGAACAGGGACAGCAACACCGGGGAGCTGTTTTTT | CAWNRDSNTGELFF
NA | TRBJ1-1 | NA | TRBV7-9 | TGTGCCAGCAGCAGGTCAGGGAGAAACAGGGAAGCTTTCTTT | CASSRSGRNREAFF
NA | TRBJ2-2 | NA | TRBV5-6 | TGTGCCAGCAGGTCCATGGGTACCAAGAACACCGGGGAGCTGTTTTTT | CASRSMGTKNTGELFF
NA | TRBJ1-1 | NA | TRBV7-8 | TGTGCCAGCAGCTTAGAGCAGGTGAACACTGAAGCTTTCTTT | CASSLEQVNTEAFF
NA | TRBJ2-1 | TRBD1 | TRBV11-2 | TGTGCCAGCAGCCTCGGGACAGGGGGCTACAATGAGCAGTTCTTC | CASSLGTGGYNEQFF
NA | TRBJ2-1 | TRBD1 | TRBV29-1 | TGCAGCAGCTACAGGGGGCACAATGAGCAGTTCTTC | CSSYRGHNEQFF
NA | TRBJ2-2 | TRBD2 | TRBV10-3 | TGTGCCATCAGTGAGGTTGGGGGGGCCGGGGAGCTGTTTTTT | CAISEVGGAGELFF
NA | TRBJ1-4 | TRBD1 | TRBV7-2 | TGTGCCAGCAGCGTGGACAGGGGGAGGGAAAAACTGTTTTTT | CASSVDRGREKLFF
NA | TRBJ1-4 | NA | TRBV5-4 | TGTGCCAGCAGCTACCACGCGTCTGAAAAACTGTTTTTT | CASSYHASEKLFF
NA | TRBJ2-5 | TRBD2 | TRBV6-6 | TGTGCCAGCAGAGAGACTAGCGGGGGAGAGGAAGAGACCCAGTACTTC | CASRETSGGEEETQYF
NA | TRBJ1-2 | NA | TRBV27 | TGTGCCAGCAGGGGCTTACAGGGTCCCCCTGGCTACACCTTC | CASRGLQGPPGYTF
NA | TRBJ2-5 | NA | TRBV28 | TGTGCCAGCAGTTCCACCTTCGGCGAGACCCAGTACTTC | CASSSTFGETQYF
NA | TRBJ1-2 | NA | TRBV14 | TGTGCCAGCAGCCAAGGGTCCCTTACCTATGGCTACACCTTC | CASSQGSLTYGYTF
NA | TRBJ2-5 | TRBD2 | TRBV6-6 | TGTGCCAGCAGTAAAGCGGGGGGGCAAGAGACCCAGTACTTC | CASSKAGGQETQYF
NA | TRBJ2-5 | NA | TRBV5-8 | TGTGCCAGCAGCTCGCACGGGGGACTTCAGGACGAGACCCAGTACTTC | CASSSHGGLQDETQYF
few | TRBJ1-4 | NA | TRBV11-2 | TGTGCCAGCAGCTTATTTAGTAATGAAAAACTGTTTTTT | CASSLFSNEKLFF
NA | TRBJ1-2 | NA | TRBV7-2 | TGTGCCAGCAGCTTAGCCGGACGGGAACCTTATGGCTACACCTTC | CASSLAGREPYGYTF
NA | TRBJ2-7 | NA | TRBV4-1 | TGCGCCAGCAGCCAAGTCAGGGGCAGGGACGAGCAGTACTTC | CASSQVRGRDEQYF
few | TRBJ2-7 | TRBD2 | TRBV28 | TGTGCCAGCAGTCTCCGGGGGGGCGAGCAGTACTTC | CASSLRGGEQYF
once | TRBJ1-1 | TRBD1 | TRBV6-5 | TGTGCCAGCAAAATAAGACAAGGGGGCTTAGCTTTCTTT | CASKIRQGGLAFF
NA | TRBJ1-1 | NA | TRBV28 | TGTGCCAGCAGTTCCCCCGACCTGAAAGCTTTCTTT | CASSSPDLKAFF
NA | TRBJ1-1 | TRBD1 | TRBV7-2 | TGTGCCAGCAGCCCGCAGACAGGGGTGAACACTGAAGCTTTCTTT | CASSPQTGVNTEAFF
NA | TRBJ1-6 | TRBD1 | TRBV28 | TGTGCCAGCAGAAACGATCACAGACAGGGGGCGAGTTGGTTGGCGTCCGGTTCACCCCTCCACTTT | CASRNDHRQGASWLASGSPLHF
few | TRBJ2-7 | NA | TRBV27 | TGTGCCAGCAGTTGGGGGGCCGTCTCCTACGAGCAGTACTTC | CASSWGAVSYEQYF
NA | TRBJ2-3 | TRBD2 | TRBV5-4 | TGTGCCAGCAGCGACCAACTAGCGGGGGGTCGAGATACGCAGTATTTT | CASSDQLAGGRDTQYF
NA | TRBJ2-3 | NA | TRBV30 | TGTGCCTGGAGTGTAGTGCTGGATACGCAGTATTTT | CAWSVVLDTQYF
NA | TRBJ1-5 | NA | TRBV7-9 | TGTGCCAGCAGCTCGACCGGGACAATGAGGACGGGTCTCCAGCCCCAGCATTTT | CASSSTGTMRTGLQPQHF
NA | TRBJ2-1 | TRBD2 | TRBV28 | TGTGCCAGCAGCCAAAGGACTAGTCCTATCAATGAGCAGTTCTTC | CASSQRTSPINEQFF
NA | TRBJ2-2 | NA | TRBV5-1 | TGCGCCAGCAGCTTGGTTATGGGGGCAACCGGGGAGCTGTTTTTT | CASSLVMGATGELFF
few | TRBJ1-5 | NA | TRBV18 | TGTGCCAGCTCACCACCTCCACAGCGGAATCAGCCCCAGCATTTT | CASSPPPQRNQPQHF
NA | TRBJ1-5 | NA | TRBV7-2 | TGTGCCAGCAGCTATTCGGGCAATCAGCCCCAGCATTTT | CASSYSGNQPQHF
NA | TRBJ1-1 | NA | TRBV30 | TGTGCCTGGAGTGGCCCCTTGTCTGAAGCTTTCTTT | CAWSGPLSEAFF
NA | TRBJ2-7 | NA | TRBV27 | TGTGCCAGCAGTTTATTAGGTCCCAACGAGGAGCAGTACTTC | CASSLLGPNEEQYF